This entry concerns a single T cell receptor beta chain. The data belong to a study of blood T cell repertoires in COVID-19. Across the study: Sites in the United States, Italy and Spain provided acute and convalescent COVID-19 samples.

Assay: immunoSEQ multiplex PCR; the TCRdb copy retains only in-frame clones and omits some. Of around 82,000 clones listed, roughly 85% were seen once; the top ten hold roughly 8.9%. The CDR3 runs to 12 residues. The material sequenced was peripheral blood. The rearrangement uses TRBV21-1 and TRBJ2-4; TRBD1, the D gene given by the table, was not confirmed from the DNA. TRBV21-1 is flagged as a pseudogene. This clonotype was obtained from a man over 45 with COVID-19, enrolled during active disease. CDR3 in amino acids: CASNQGAYIQYF. As DNA, the CDR3 is TGTGCCAGCAATCAGGGGGCGTACATTCAGTACTTC.